This is a list of T cell receptor beta chains from one sample in a study of human T cells and chemical hapten exposure. TCRdb reprocessed the RACE reads via MiXCR and lists one record per CDR3 protein. The sample gives approximately 72,000 distinct CDR3 sequences, 11% of which show up once; approximately 1.4% is in the top ten. The material sequenced was whole blood, taken in connection with sensitization to the hapten diphenylcyclopropenone (DPC). The receptors derive from a woman in her forties or fifties with alopecia areata. Some clones in this sample may be carry-over from other donors' samples. CDR3s include the opening cysteine and the closing phenylalanine or tryptophan. The order of the fields is V gene, J gene, D gene, clone size, CDR3 protein, CDR3 DNA. D genes are given only for firm matches. Clone size, where shown, is once, few, many, or a class for clones that have expanded.

V: TRBV2; J: TRBJ2-3; D: .; size: few; CDR3: CASRQTDHSTDTQYF; DNA: TGTGCCAGCAGGCAGACTGACCACAGCACAGATACGCAGTATTTT
V: TRBV5-8; J: TRBJ2-5; D: .; size: few; CDR3: CASSHRDMLQETQYF; DNA: TGTGCCAGCAGTCACCGGGACATGCTCCAAGAGACCCAGTACTTC
V: TRBV6-5; J: TRBJ2-5; D: TRBD1; size: many; CDR3: CASSYSTGTGGAKTQYF; DNA: TGTGCCAGCAGTTACTCGACTGGGACAGGGGGCGCGAAGACCCAGTACTTC
V: TRBV6-1; J: TRBJ1-5; D: TRBD1; size: few; CDR3: CASSAWPRDRIPVSNQPQHF; DNA: TGTGCCAGCAGTGCCTGGCCCCGGGACAGGATTCCTGTTAGCAATCAGCCCCAGCATTTT
V: TRBV20-1; J: TRBJ1-5; D: .; size: .; CDR3: CSARGAGINQPQHF; DNA: TGCAGTGCCCGGGGCGCAGGGATTAATCAGCCCCAGCATTTT
V: TRBV6-1; J: TRBJ2-5; D: TRBD1; size: many; CDR3: CASSDLPGGQETQYF; DNA: TGTGCCAGCAGTGATTTGCCAGGGGGACAAGAGACCCAGTACTTC
V: TRBV5-1; J: TRBJ1-1; D: TRBD1; size: .; CDR3: CASSLGQGAGTEAFF; DNA: TGCGCCAGCAGCTTGGGGCAGGGGGCCGGGACTGAAGCTTTCTTT
V: TRBV7-9; J: TRBJ2-2; D: TRBD2; size: .; CDR3: CASSLHGTINTGELFF; DNA: TGTGCCAGCAGCTTACACGGGACTATTAACACCGGGGAGCTGTTTTTT
V: TRBV11-1; J: TRBJ2-7; D: TRBD2; size: few; CDR3: CASSHTSGHPYEQYF; DNA: TGTGCCAGCAGTCACACTAGCGGCCACCCTTACGAGCAGTACTTC
V: TRBV12-3/TRBV12-4; J: TRBJ1-5; D: .; size: few; CDR3: CASSLVAVSQPQHF; DNA: TGTGCCAGCAGTTTGGTGGCGGTGTCTCAGCCCCAGCATTTT
V: TRBV7-6; J: TRBJ2-2; D: TRBD2; size: few; CDR3: CASSLASSGRNTGELFF; DNA: TGTGCCAGCAGCTTAGCGTCTAGCGGGAGGAACACCGGGGAGCTGTTTTTT
V: TRBV2; J: TRBJ1-1; D: .; size: .; CDR3: CASSERGARLGNTEAFF; DNA: TGTGCCAGCAGTGAACGGGGGGCGCGTCTAGGGAACACTGAAGCTTTCTTT
V: TRBV7-9; J: TRBJ1-4; D: .; size: .; CDR3: CASSLDGTRWNEKLFF; DNA: TGTGCCAGCAGCTTAGACGGTACTCGGTGGAATGAAAAACTGTTTTTT
V: TRBV7-6; J: TRBJ2-3; D: TRBD2; size: many; CDR3: CASSSGLAGGPSTDTQYF; DNA: TGTGCCAGCAGCTCCGGACTAGCGGGAGGGCCCAGCACAGATACGCAGTATTTT
V: TRBV29-1; J: TRBJ2-7; D: .; size: many; CDR3: CSVIITYEQYF; DNA: TGCAGCGTAATCATCACTTACGAGCAGTACTTC
V: TRBV18; J: TRBJ1-3; D: .; size: .; CDR3: CASSPEVGTGNTIYF; DNA: TGTGCCAGCTCACCGGAAGTAGGGACTGGAAACACTATATATTTT
V: TRBV2; J: TRBJ2-2; D: TRBD2; size: .; CDR3: CASSASGLNTGELFF; DNA: TGTGCCAGCAGTGCTAGCGGATTAAACACCGGGGAGCTGTTTTTT
V: TRBV29-1; J: TRBJ1-2; D: .; size: .; CDR3: CSVSMNYGYTF; DNA: TGCAGCGTCTCTATGAACTATGGCTACACCTTC
V: TRBV4-3; J: TRBJ1-4; D: .; size: .; CDR3: CASSQATGFNEKLFF; DNA: TGCGCCAGCAGCCAAGCCACAGGATTTAATGAAAAACTGTTTTTT
V: TRBV29-1; J: TRBJ1-2; D: .; size: few; CDR3: CSVGHGYTF; DNA: TGCAGCGTTGGCCACGGCTACACCTTC
V: TRBV20-1; J: TRBJ2-1; D: .; size: many; CDR3: CSWQREWVSFYNEQFF; DNA: TGCAGTTGGCAACGGGAGTGGGTATCCTTCTACAATGAGCAGTTCTTC
V: TRBV7-7; J: TRBJ2-3; D: .; size: .; CDR3: CASSKGFTDTQYF; DNA: TGTGCCAGCAGTAAGGGGTTCACAGATACGCAGTATTTT
V: TRBV18; J: TRBJ2-6; D: .; size: few; CDR3: CASSSDEPGANVLTF; DNA: TGTGCCAGCTCATCCGACGAGCCTGGGGCCAACGTCCTGACTTTC
V: TRBV18; J: TRBJ1-5; D: .; size: medium-sized; CDR3: CASSPWGDNQPQHF; DNA: TGTGCCAGCTCACCGTGGGGCGACAATCAGCCCCAGCATTTT
V: TRBV18; J: TRBJ2-5; D: TRBD2; size: few; CDR3: CASNTLAAGETQYF; DNA: TGTGCCAGCAACACTCTAGCGGCCGGGGAGACCCAGTACTTC
V: TRBV3-1; J: TRBJ2-2; D: .; size: many; CDR3: CASTPWQGGTGELFF; DNA: TGTGCCAGCACCCCGTGGCAGGGCGGCACCGGGGAGCTGTTTTTT
V: TRBV12-3/TRBV12-4; J: TRBJ2-7; D: .; size: many; CDR3: CASSLKRSSYEQYF; DNA: TGTGCCAGCAGTTTAAAACGATCCTCCTACGAGCAGTACTTC
V: TRBV11-2; J: TRBJ2-7; D: .; size: many; CDR3: CASSRGGNRDEQYF; DNA: TGTGCCAGCAGCAGAGGGGGAAACCGGGACGAGCAGTACTTC
V: TRBV7-9; J: TRBJ2-5; D: TRBD2; size: many; CDR3: CASSHGRVAGARFQETQYF; DNA: TGTGCCAGCAGCCACGGGAGAGTAGCGGGGGCCCGATTCCAAGAGACCCAGTACTTC
V: TRBV10-3; J: TRBJ1-5; D: .; size: many; CDR3: CAISESSGGLVQPQHF; DNA: TGTGCCATCAGTGAGTCGTCGGGGGGCTTGGTTCAGCCCCAGCATTTT
V: TRBV4-3; J: TRBJ1-1; D: .; size: many; CDR3: CASSQDWWAVDTEAFF; DNA: TGCGCCAGCAGCCAAGATTGGTGGGCGGTCGACACTGAAGCTTTCTTT
V: TRBV18; J: TRBJ1-2; D: .; size: few; CDR3: CASSPLPDGTNYGYTF; DNA: TGTGCCAGCTCACCCCTTCCGGACGGAACTAACTATGGCTACACCTTC
V: TRBV4-2; J: TRBJ1-1; D: .; size: .; CDR3: CASSQEGGYTEAFF; DNA: TGTGCCAGCAGCCAAGAAGGGGGTTACACTGAAGCTTTCTTT
V: TRBV5-1; J: TRBJ2-5; D: .; size: few; CDR3: CASSLGMIQETQYF; DNA: TGCGCCAGCAGCTTGGGTATGATCCAAGAGACCCAGTACTTC
V: TRBV3-1; J: TRBJ1-6; D: .; size: many; CDR3: CASSQDPTGGDNSPLHF; DNA: TGTGCCAGCAGCCAAGACCCTACGGGAGGGGATAATTCACCCCTCCACTTT
V: TRBV5-5; J: TRBJ2-1; D: .; size: .; CDR3: CASAPGLPNEQFF; DNA: TGTGCCAGCGCCCCGGGGTTACCCAATGAGCAGTTCTTC
V: TRBV6-5; J: TRBJ1-1; D: .; size: few; CDR3: CASSYGGEAFF; DNA: TGTGCCAGCAGTTACGGAGGTGAAGCTTTCTTT